This record covers a single TCR beta chain. This sample was included in a study of blood T cell repertoires in COVID-19. At the level of the study: The analysed material was cDNA or gDNA that came from T cells, B-cell-depleted T cells, or PBMCs.

Using immunoSEQ multiplex PCR, the repertoire was profiled, and TCRdb retains in-frame clones only, with some absent. The repertoire holds over 90,000 clones, with roughly 86% as singletons. The V gene lost 5 bases and the J gene lost 6 bases, with 11 bases spanning the gap. This CDR3 has 13 residues. In germline, CDR1 is WSHSY, CDR2 SAAADI. The specimen sequenced was peripheral blood. The V gene is TRBV10-2, the J gene TRBJ2-4; weak D call: TRBD1 (6 bases). This receptor was obtained from a human donor in a cohort sampled during active COVID-19. CDR3 protein: CASSRQERNIQYF. DNA for the CDR3: TGCGCCAGCAGTCGACAGGAGAGAAACATTCAGTACTTC.